Each of the 3 T cell receptor beta chains below was sequenced from the same sample in a study of T cells in Graves' hyperthyroidism and ophthalmopathy. RNA transcripts gave rise to amplified TCR beta CDR3 regions. HTBI primers were the set used in a first-round RT-PCR of the TCR CDR3. Via MiXCR, TCRdb re-called the multiplex PCR reads, giving one row per CDR3 protein. The repertoire holds about 600,000 distinct CDR3 sequences, with approximately 15% as singletons. The material sequenced was blood. The receptors shown here come from a woman in her late teens or twenties with Graves' ophthalmopathy.

At least ten counts were recorded for this clonotype. V is TRBV20-1 and J is TRBJ2-2; D remains unclear. Germline V gene lookup returns CDR1 DFQATT and CDR2 SNEGSKA (reference sequence). V gave up 2 bases and J gave up 0 bases, with 4 bases separating them. The CDR3 runs to 13 residues. Here the CDR3 DNA reads TGCAGTGCTAGACCCTCGAACACCGGGGAGCTGTTTTTT. As protein: CSARPSNTGELFF.

The J gene is TRBJ2-1, the V gene TRBV14; D may be TRBD1 (5 bases). V dropped 0 bases and J dropped 7 bases, with 7 bases sitting between them. The CDR3 sequence is 13 residues long. Germline lookup yields CDR1 SGHDN and CDR2 FVKESK. The CDR3: CASSQDRVNEQFF. CDR3 in DNA: TGTGCCAGCAGCCAAGACAGGGTGAATGAGCAGTTCTTC.

The rearrangement uses TRBV7-3 and TRBJ2-2; no reliable D call. The CDR3 runs 17 residues. V lost 1 base and J 7 bases, leaving 19 bases between the germline ends. Germline-derived CDR1 and CDR2 are SGHTA and FQGTGA. In DNA, the CDR3 is TGTGCCAGCAGCTTAATGGGGTCAGCCCCCCGGAACGGGGAGCTGTTTTTT. Amino acid sequence: CASSLMGSAPRNGELFF.